The 17 T cell receptor beta chains reported below all come from one sample, sequenced in a study of cytomegalovirus exposure and HLA in healthy donors. PCR was performed using 60 Vbeta and 13 Jbeta primers. TCRdb's copy holds only in-frame clones and misses some; the assay was immunoSEQ multiplex PCR. This sample carries some 92,000 clones, roughly 80% of them seen once, and the ten largest clones take approximately 2.8%. Sequencing input: PBMCs. The receptors were sampled from a man aged 25-45 years in good health and CMV-seronegative.

The chain joins TRBV5-1 to TRBJ1-6, with D unclear. V lost 6 bases, J lost 7 bases, and 11 bases lay in between. The CDR3 runs 13 residues. Germline CDR1 and CDR2: SGHRS and YFSETQ. CDR3 region: CASTTAANSPLHF. In nucleotides, the CDR3 is TGCGCCAGCACAACGGCGGCGAATTCACCCCTCCACTTT.

The chain joins TRBV7-9 to TRBJ2-2; weak D call: TRBD1 (5 bases). Germline assignment: CDR1 SEHNR and CDR2 FQNEAQ (reference sequence). The CDR3 is made up of 16 amino acids. Trimming took 4 bases from V and 4 from J, leaving 16 bases between them. This chain's CDR3 is CASSSQGLVFTGELFF. The CDR3 DNA follows: TGTGCCAGCAGCTCCCAGGGCCTGGTGTTCACCGGGGAGCTGTTTTTT.

The genes are TRBV19 and TRBJ1-2; 10 bases are shared with TRBD1. The J segment lost 6 bases and the V segment lost 9 bases, leaving 7 bases of the junction unmatched. The CDR3 contains 13 residues. Germline V gives CDR1 LNHDA, CDR2 SQIVND (reference sequence). The CDR3 loop reads CASRTGTGDGYTF. The CDR3 region has the DNA TGTGCCAGCCGGACAGGGACAGGGGATGGCTACACCTTC.

The genes are TRBV10-3 and TRBJ2-7, with a possible D match to TRBD1 (5 bases). The germline V gene encodes CDR1 ENHRY and CDR2 SYGVKD. This CDR3 is built from 13 residues. V lost 7 bases and J lost 2, with 12 bases in between. This CDR3 is CAITSQGTYEQYF. CDR3 in DNA: TGTGCCATCACATCGCAGGGAACCTACGAGCAGTACTTC.

This clone was seen only once. V usage is TRBV2 and J usage is TRBJ1-5; the D gene is possibly TRBD1 (6 bases). The germline V gene encodes CDR1 SNHLY and CDR2 FYNNEI. CDR3 length: 13 amino acids. Trimming took off 7 bases at V and 7 bases at J, with 14 bases between the two ends. The CDR3 is CASTNREGQPQHF. In nucleotides, the CDR3 is TGTGCCAGCACCAACAGGGAAGGCCAGCCCCAGCATTTT.

This clone was seen a few times. The chain carries TRBV27 and TRBJ2-7; a possible D gene is TRBD2 (5 bases). Trimming pared 0 bases from V and 2 bases from J, leaving 11 bases between. Germline V gene lookup returns CDR1 MNHEY and CDR2 SMNVEV (reference sequence). The CDR3 extends over 15 amino acids. The CDR3, as DNA: TGTGCCAGCAGTTTATCGAGGGTCTCACCCTACGAGCAGTACTTC. Residues: CASSLSRVSPYEQYF.

The V gene is TRBV12-5, the J gene TRBJ2-2; tentatively, D is TRBD1 (6 bases). The germline V gene encodes CDR1 LGHNT and CDR2 FRNRAP. The length of the CDR3 is 15 residues. V was cut by 6 bases and J by 2 bases, with 13 bases left in between. CDR3 in DNA: TGTGCTAGTGGCCCCGGACAGCTAAACACCGGGGAGCTGTTTTTT. Protein sequence: CASGPGQLNTGELFF.

This chain joins TRBV7-2 and TRBJ1-1, with 7 positions matching TRBD1. The V gene end was trimmed by 1 base and the J gene end by 1 base; junction bases not matched to a gene: 3. The CDR3 spans 15 residues. Germline V gives CDR1 SGHTA, CDR2 FQGNSA. The CDR3 spells CASSLERQGNTEAFF. The CDR3 DNA reads as TGTGCCAGCAGCTTAGAGCGACAGGGGAACACTGAAGCTTTCTTT.

The chain carries TRBV6-1 and TRBJ2-1, with 9 bases aligning to TRBD2. Germline loops: CDR1 MNHNS, CDR2 SASEGT. This CDR3 has 16 amino acids. Trimming at V came to 4 bases and at J to 8 bases, leaving 12 bases not matched to a gene. DNA of the CDR3: TGTGCCAGCAGTGCGGGGGCGGGGGGGCCACAGGATGAGCAGTTCTTC. It is translated as CASSAGAGGPQDEQFF.

The gene calls are TRBV19 and TRBJ2-7, with D unclear. V was pared by 5 bases and J by 3 bases, with 5 bases between. CDR1 is LNHDA, CDR2 SQIVND, per germline (reference sequence). The CDR3 is made up of 11 amino acids. This CDR3 reads CASSGFYEQYF. The CDR3 nucleotides read TGTGCCAGTAGTGGCTTCTACGAGCAGTACTTC. Filled out from reference TRBV19 and TRBJ2-7, the complete variable domain reads DGGITQSPKYLFRKEGQNVTLSCEQNLNHDAMYWYRQDPGQGLRLIYYSQIVNDFQKGDIAEGYSVSREKKESFPLTVTSAQKNPTAFYLCASSGFYEQYFGPGTRLTVT.

This sequence joins TRBV6-6 and TRBJ2-1, with D perhaps matching TRBD1 (6 bases). From germline, CDR1 is MNHNY and CDR2 SVGAGI (reference sequence). The CDR3 runs to 13 residues. Trimming took 4 bases from V and 10 from J, leaving 14 bases between them. CDR3 sequence reads: CASSWGRGYEQFF. The DNA of the CDR3 is TGTGCCAGCAGTTGGGGCAGGGGATACGAGCAGTTCTTC.

The V call is TRBV11-3, the J call TRBJ2-3; D ambiguous. Germline CDR1 reads SGHNT; CDR2 reads YENEEA. This CDR3 has 16 residues. The V end was cut by 1 base, the J end by 0 bases, with 11 bases between. CDR3 in DNA: TGTGCCAGCAGCTTAGGAGAACGTACTAGCACAGATACGCAGTATTTT. Protein sequence: CASSLGERTSTDTQYF.

V usage is TRBV9 and J usage is TRBJ2-7, with 10 bases matching TRBD2. CDR3 length: 15 amino acids. Germline CDR1 SGDLS, CDR2 YYNGEE. V lost 0 bases and J lost 2; bases outside the gene matches: 2. In DNA, the CDR3 is TGTGCCAGCAGCGTAGGGAGCGGGGGGGCCTACGAGCAGTACTTC. Its translation is CASSVGSGGAYEQYF.

This rearrangement joins TRBV29-1 to TRBJ2-5; the match to TRBD1 covers 11 bases. The end of the DNA is better explained by TRBJ2-7, so the J call may be wrong. CDR1 is SQVTM, CDR2 ANQGSEA, per germline. CDR3 length equals 15 residues. CDR3: CSVETGQGAFHEQYF. DNA of the CDR3: TGCAGCGTCGAGACCGGACAGGGGGCTTTCCACGAGCAGTACTTC.

The rearrangement links TRBV18 to TRBJ2-7; 11 bases fit TRBD1. V shed 3 bases and J 0 bases; nucleotides not matched to a gene: 4. Germline CDR1 KGHSH, CDR2 LQKENI. CDR3 length: 16 residues. CDR3 bases: TGTGCCAGCTCACCCGGGACAGGGGGAATCTCCTACGAGCAGTACTTC. Translation gives CASSPGTGGISYEQYF.

This chain links TRBV7-6 with TRBJ2-1; 9 bases are a match to TRBD2. The V gene's germline CDR1 is SGHVS and CDR2 FNYEAQ. CDR3 length: 15 residues. J lost 5 bases, V lost 4 bases, and 6 bases had no gene match. The CDR3 DNA follows: TGTGCCAGCAGCTCCAGCGAGCGGGGGGACAATGAGCAGTTCTTC. Amino acid sequence: CASSSSERGDNEQFF.

This clone was counted between two and nine times. Different DNA sequences within this sample yield the same CDR3. This chain uses TRBV4-3 with TRBJ1-6; 7 positions agree with TRBD1. This CDR3 has 15 amino acids. Trimming took 1 base from V and 10 from J; bases not matched to a gene: 7. Germline values: CDR1 LGHNA, CDR2 YSLEER. The CDR3 region has the DNA TGCGCCAGCAGCCAAGGACAGGGAATCCCATCACCCCTCCACTTT. It is translated as CASSQGQGIPSPLHF.